The 10 T cell receptor beta chains in this list originate from one sample, sequenced in a study of blood T cells in healthy people across ages. A second PCR, run for roughly 7 to 11 cycles, used a sample-barcoded 5' primer plus a J-beta primer mix. MiXCR, applied by TCRdb to the 5' RACE reads, yields one record per CDR3 protein. The sample holds 600,000 to 650,000 distinct CDR3 sequences, under 70% seen once. What was sequenced was blood. The receptors derive from a man in his 60s in good health.

The V call is TRBV4-1, the J call TRBJ2-1; no reliable D call. CDR3 size: 14 residues. In germline, CDR1 is MGHRA, CDR2 YSYEKL. The germline V and J ends were trimmed by 3 bases and 3 bases, with 9 bases remaining between them. The CDR3 sequence is CASSHPEIYNEQFF. CDR3 sequence (DNA): TGCGCCAGCAGCCACCCGGAGATCTACAATGAGCAGTTCTTC.

V gene TRBV9 combines with J gene TRBJ2-1, with a tentative D call TRBD1 (6 bases). The CDR3 loop spans 13 amino acids. In germline, CDR1 is SGDLS, CDR2 YYNGEE. V lost 2 bases to trimming and J lost 6 bases, with 9 bases between them. The CDR3 region is CASSVGGPNEQFF. The DNA of the CDR3 is TGTGCCAGCAGCGTTGGGGGCCCCAATGAGCAGTTCTTC. Full variable domain (rest looked up from reference TRBV9 and TRBJ2-1): DSGVTQTPKHLITATGQRVTLRCSPRSGDLSVYWYQQSLDQGLQFLIQYYNGEERAKGNILERFSAQQFPDLHSELNLSSLELGDSALYFCASSVGGPNEQFFGPGTRLTVL.

The V gene is TRBV14, the J gene TRBJ2-4, with a tentative D call TRBD1 (6 bases). The J call may be faulty, since TRBJ2-5 better matches the DNA end. Looked up from germline, CDR1 is SGHDN and CDR2 is FVKESK. CDR3 length: 14 residues. The CDR3 bases are TGTGCCAGCAGCCAAGATCGTACAGGGTGGACCCAGTACTTC. Its translation is CASSQDRTGWTQYF.

The V and J genes are TRBV7-2 and TRBJ1-2, with D unresolved. This CDR3 is 14 amino acids long. The V end lost 5 bases, the J end lost 8 bases, and 18 bases lay between the germline ends. CDR1 is SGHTA, CDR2 FQGNSA, per germline. This chain's CDR3 is CASSPRMRAEGYTF. DNA for the CDR3: TGTGCCAGCAGCCCACGTATGAGGGCTGAGGGCTACACCTTC.

The genes are TRBV10-3 and TRBJ2-4, with TRBD2 as a possible D gene (5 bases). The end of the DNA is better explained by TRBJ2-5, so the J call may be wrong. The CDR3 length is 13 residues. Looked up from germline, CDR1 is ENHRY and CDR2 is SYGVKD. The CDR3 DNA reads as TGTGCCATCAGAAAGACGGGGAGTGAGACCCAGTACTTC. Its protein is CAIRKTGSETQYF.

This clonotype was recorded a few times. The chain carries TRBV6-6 and TRBJ1-6, with TRBD1 matching 10 bases. The CDR3 loop spans 16 amino acids. With 0 bases clipped from V and 7 bases from J, the junction kept 3 bases outside the gene matches. From germline, CDR1 is MNHNY and CDR2 SVGAGI (reference sequence). CDR3 sequence (DNA): TGTGCCAGCAGTTACTCTTTGGGACAGGGGAATTCACCCCTCCACTTT. Translating it yields CASSYSLGQGNSPLHF.

This clonotype was detected only a few times. V usage is TRBV7-2 and J usage is TRBJ2-4; D may be TRBD1 (5 bases). Trimming removed 1 base at V and 15 bases at J, with 13 bases between. The CDR3 totals 12 residues. CDR1 and CDR2 (germline): SGHTA, FQGNSA. CDR3 in DNA: TGTGCCAGCAGCTTAGGCACAGGCCAGCTGTACTTC. Encoded protein: CASSLGTGQLYF. The entire variable domain, with the rest obtained from reference TRBV7-2 and TRBJ2-4, is as follows: GAGVSQSPSNKVTEKGKDVELRCDPISGHTALYWYRQSLGQGLEFLIYFQGNSAPDKSGLPSDRFSAERTGGSVSTLTIQRTQQEDSAVYLCASSLGTGQLYFGAGTRLSVL.

This clonotype was observed a few times. The rearrangement uses TRBV5-1 and TRBJ2-7; D gene unclear. This CDR3 comprises 15 residues. CDR1 is SGHRS, CDR2 YFSETQ, per germline. The V gene lost 3 bases and the J gene lost 3 bases, with 16 bases spanning the gap. CDR3 coding DNA: TGCGCCAGCAGCTCACGAGGTACACCTGGCTACGAGCAGTACTTC. Translating gives CASSSRGTPGYEQYF.

Only a few counts were recorded for this clonotype. This chain uses TRBV6-5 with TRBJ2-5; 11 nucleotides match TRBD1. The CDR3 loop spans 15 amino acids. Germline CDR1 MNHEY, CDR2 SVGAGI. Trimming took 4 bases from V and 7 from J; bases not matched to a gene: 8. CDR3 sequence reads: CASSLTGTGGGTQYF. The CDR3 DNA reads TGTGCCAGCAGTTTAACCGGGACAGGGGGGGGGACCCAGTACTTC.

This clonotype was seen a handful of times. The CDR3 coding sequence is TGCAGCGCAGAAGGAGGGGCCCGCAATGAGCAGTTCTTC. It is translated as CSAEGGARNEQFF. The V gene is TRBV29-1, the J gene TRBJ2-1; possible D gene TRBD2, 6 bases. Per germline, CDR1 SQVTM and CDR2 ANQGSEA. CDR3 length: 13 residues. The ends were cut back, 7 bases at V and 6 bases at J, with 16 bases in the middle.